This T cell receptor beta chain was identified during a study of radiation and T cells in renal cell carcinoma. Germline V CDR1 and CDR2: SGHRS, YFSETQ. The CDR3 has 14 amino acids. V was clipped by 3 bases and J by 9 bases, with 16 bases between them. The time point is: baseline pretreatment blood. Noted treatment: 15 Gy SBRT to primary tumor, nephrectomy 4 weeks later. Assay used: immunoSEQ multiplex PCR; TCRdb lists only in-frame clones, some missing. This repertoire shows 20,000 to 25,000 clones, approximately 80% found once; its top ten account for approximately 42%. V usage is TRBV5-1 and J usage is TRBJ2-1; D is perhaps TRBD2 (7 bases). This specimen consisted of blood, obtained from a patient whose treatment included radiotherapy and nephrectomy. The clonotype comes from a man aged 55 to 70 with renal cell carcinoma. The CDR3 region has the DNA TGCGCCAGCAGCTCCAAGGGGGGGGCCGGTGAGCAGTTCTTC. Protein product: CASSSKGGAGEQFF.